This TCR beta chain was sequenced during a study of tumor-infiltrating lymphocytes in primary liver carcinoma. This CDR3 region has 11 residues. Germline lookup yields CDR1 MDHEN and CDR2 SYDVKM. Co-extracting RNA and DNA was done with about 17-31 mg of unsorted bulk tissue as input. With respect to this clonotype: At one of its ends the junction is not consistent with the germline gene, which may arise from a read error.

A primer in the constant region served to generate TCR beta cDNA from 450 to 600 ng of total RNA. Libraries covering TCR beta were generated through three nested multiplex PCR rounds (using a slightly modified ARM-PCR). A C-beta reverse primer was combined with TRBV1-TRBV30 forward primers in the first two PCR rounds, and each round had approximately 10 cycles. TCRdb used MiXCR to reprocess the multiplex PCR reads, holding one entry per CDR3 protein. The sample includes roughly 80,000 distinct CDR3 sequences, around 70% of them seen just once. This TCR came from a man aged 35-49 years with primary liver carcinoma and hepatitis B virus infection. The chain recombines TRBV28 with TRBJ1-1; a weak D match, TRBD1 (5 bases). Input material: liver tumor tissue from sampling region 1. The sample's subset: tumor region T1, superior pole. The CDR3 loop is CASSPGAEVIF. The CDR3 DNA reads TGTGCCAGCAGCCCCGGGGCTGAAGTTATCTTT.